Listed here is a single T cell receptor beta chain. Its antigen is currently unknown. This entry belongs to a study of vaccination effects on CD4 cells after COVID-19. About the research overall: Participants were given two doses of BNT162b2 or mRNA-1273 vaccine.

Viral peptide pool expansion of antigen-specific CD4+ T cells preceded sequencing in the ViraFEST assay. When 10 to 11 days of culture had elapsed, CD4+ T cells were isolated. Among the vaccine recipients, none had a prior SARS-CoV-2 infection, and nucleocapsid antibodies were negative. About 2 million PBMC per well received about 9.6 IU/ml IL-2 and about 10 ug/ml peptides in culture. Assay used: immunoSEQ multiplex PCR; TCRdb lists only in-frame clones, some missing. Among tens of thousands of clones, approximately 79% were seen once, and the ten largest hold about 4.1%. This CDR3 spans 14 amino acids. With 3 bases clipped from V and 6 bases from J, the junction kept 3 bases outside the gene matches. Germline V gives CDR1 GTSNPN, CDR2 SVGIG (reference sequence).

This sequence was found in a human donor who received a COVID-19 vaccine. The sequencing here drew on CD4+ T cells from PBMCs cultured with HCoV-OC43 spike peptides, taken before COVID-19 vaccination. Subset denoted: HCoV-OC43 spike overlapping peptide pool stimulation. The genes are TRBV30 and TRBJ1-5; 12 positions agree with TRBD1. CDR3 DNA sequence: TGTGCCTGGAGGGGACAGGGGGCCGCTCAGCCCCAGCATTTT. This gives the protein CAWRGQGAAQPQHF. Filled out from reference TRBV30 and TRBJ1-5, the complete variable domain reads SQTIHQWPATLVQPVGSPLSLECTVEGTSNPNLYWYRQAAGRGLQLLFYSVGIGQISSEVPQNLSASRPQDRQFILSSKKLLLSDSGFYLCAWRGQGAAQPQHFGDGTRLSIL.